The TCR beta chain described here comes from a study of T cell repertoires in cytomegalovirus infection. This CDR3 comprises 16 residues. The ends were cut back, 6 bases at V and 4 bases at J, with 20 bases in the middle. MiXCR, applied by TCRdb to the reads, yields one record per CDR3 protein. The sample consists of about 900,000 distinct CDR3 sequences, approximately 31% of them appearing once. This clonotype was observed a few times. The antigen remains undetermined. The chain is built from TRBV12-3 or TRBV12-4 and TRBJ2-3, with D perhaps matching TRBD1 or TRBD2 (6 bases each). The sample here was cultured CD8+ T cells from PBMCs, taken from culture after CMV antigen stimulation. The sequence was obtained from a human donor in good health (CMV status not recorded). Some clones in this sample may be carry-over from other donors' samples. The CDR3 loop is CASSELSGAGADTQYF. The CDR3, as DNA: TGTGCCAGCAGCGAGTTGTCGGGGGCAGGGGCAGATACGCAGTATTTT.